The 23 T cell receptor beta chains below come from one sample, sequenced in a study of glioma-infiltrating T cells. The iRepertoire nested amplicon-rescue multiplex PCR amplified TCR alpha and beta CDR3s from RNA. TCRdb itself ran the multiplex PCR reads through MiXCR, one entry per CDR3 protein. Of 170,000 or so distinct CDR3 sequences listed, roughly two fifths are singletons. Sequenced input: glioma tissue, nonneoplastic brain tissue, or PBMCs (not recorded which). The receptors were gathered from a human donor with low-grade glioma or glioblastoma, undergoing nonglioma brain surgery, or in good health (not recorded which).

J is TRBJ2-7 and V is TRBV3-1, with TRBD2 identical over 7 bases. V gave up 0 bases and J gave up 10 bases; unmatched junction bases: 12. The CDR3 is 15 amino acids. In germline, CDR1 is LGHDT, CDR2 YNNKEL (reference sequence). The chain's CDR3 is CASSQDPNAGVDQYF. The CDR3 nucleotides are TGTGCCAGCAGCCAAGACCCAAATGCGGGGGTCGACCAGTACTTC.

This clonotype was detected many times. CDR3 sequence (DNA): TGTGCCAGCAGTTTATACCGCCCGGGACAGGGGAATCAGCCCCAGCATTTT. It translates to CASSLYRPGQGNQPQHF. The genes are TRBV28 and TRBJ1-5; 10 positions match TRBD1. The CDR3 is 17 amino acids. Germline CDR1 reads MDHEN; CDR2 reads SYDVKM. V trimming: 1 base; J trimming: 4 bases; junction bases outside the gene matches: 7.

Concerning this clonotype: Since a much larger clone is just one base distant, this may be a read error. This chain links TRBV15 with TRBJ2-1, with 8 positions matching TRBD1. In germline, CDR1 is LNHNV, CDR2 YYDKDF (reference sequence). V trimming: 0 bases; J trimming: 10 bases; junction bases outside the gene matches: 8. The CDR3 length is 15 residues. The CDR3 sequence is CATSRDKTGAHEQFF. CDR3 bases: TGTGCCACCAGCAGAGATAAGACAGGGGCCCACGAGCAGTTCTTC.

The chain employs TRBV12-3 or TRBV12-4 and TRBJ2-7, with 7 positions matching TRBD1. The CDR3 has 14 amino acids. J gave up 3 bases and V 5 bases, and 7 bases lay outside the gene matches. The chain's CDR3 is CASSAGTAIYEQYF. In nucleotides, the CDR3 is TGTGCCAGCAGTGCCGGGACAGCAATCTACGAGCAGTACTTC.

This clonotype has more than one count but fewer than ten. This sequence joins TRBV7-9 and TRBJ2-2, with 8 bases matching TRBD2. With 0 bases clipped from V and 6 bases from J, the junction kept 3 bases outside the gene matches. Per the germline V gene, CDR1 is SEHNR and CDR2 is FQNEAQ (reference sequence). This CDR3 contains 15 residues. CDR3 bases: TGTGCCAGCAGCTTAGCAACTAGCGGCGCCGGGGAGCTGTTTTTT. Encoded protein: CASSLATSGAGELFF.

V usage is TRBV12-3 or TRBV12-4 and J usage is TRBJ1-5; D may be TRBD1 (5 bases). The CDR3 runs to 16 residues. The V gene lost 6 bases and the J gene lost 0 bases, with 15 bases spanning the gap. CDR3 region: CASRQETQNSNQPQHF. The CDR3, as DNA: TGTGCCAGCAGACAGGAAACACAGAATAGCAATCAGCCCCAGCATTTT.

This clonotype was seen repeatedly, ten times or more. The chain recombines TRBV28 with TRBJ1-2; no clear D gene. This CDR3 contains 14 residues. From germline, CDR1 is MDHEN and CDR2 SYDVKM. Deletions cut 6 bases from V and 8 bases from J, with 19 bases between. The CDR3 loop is CASSVTGVASGYTF. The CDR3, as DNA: TGTGCCAGCAGCGTCACCGGGGTGGCTTCGGGCTACACCTTC.

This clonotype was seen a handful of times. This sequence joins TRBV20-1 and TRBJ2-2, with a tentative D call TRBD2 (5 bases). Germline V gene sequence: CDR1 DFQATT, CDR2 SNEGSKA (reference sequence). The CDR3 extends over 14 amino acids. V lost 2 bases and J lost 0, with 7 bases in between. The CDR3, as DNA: TGCAGTGCTAGACGGGGTGCGAACACCGGGGAGCTGTTTTTT. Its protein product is CSARRGANTGELFF.

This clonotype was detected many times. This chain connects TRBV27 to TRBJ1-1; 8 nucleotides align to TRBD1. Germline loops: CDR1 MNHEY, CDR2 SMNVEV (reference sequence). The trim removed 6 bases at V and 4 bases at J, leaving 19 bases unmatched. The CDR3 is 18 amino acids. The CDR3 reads CASSPMQSRGRRRTEAFF. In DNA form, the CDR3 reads TGTGCCAGCAGCCCCATGCAATCCAGGGGGCGTCGTCGCACTGAAGCTTTCTTT.

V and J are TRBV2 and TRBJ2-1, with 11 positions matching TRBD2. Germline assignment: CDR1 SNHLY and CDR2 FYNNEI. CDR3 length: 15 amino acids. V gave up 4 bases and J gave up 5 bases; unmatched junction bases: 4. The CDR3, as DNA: TGTGCCAGCAGTGGACTAGCGGGAACGAACAATGAGCAGTTCTTC. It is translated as CASSGLAGTNNEQFF.

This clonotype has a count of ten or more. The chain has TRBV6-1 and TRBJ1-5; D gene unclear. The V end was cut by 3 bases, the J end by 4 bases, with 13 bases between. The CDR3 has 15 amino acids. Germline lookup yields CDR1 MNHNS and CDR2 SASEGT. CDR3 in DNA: TGTGCCAGCAGTGAGGCGGCCAGATCTAATCAGCCCCAGCATTTT. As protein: CASSEAARSNQPQHF.

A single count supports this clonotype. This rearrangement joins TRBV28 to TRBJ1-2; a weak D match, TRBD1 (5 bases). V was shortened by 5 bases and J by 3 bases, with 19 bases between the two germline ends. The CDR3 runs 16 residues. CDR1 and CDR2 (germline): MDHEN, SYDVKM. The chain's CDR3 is CASSKGSAGQHYGYTF. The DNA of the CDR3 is TGTGCCAGCAGTAAGGGGAGTGCGGGCCAACACTATGGCTACACCTTC.

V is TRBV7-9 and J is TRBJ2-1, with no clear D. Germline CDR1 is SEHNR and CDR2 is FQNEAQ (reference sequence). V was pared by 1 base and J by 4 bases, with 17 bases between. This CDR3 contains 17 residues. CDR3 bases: TGTGCCAGCAGCTTAGGTCAGACAATCGATACGTACAATGAGCAGTTCTTC. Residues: CASSLGQTIDTYNEQFF.

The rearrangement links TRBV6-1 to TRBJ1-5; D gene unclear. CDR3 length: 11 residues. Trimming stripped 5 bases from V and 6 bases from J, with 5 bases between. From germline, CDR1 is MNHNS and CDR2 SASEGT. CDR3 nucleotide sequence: TGTGCCAGCAGTCGAAGTCAGCCCCAGCATTTT. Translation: CASSRSQPQHF.

This CDR3 reads CSAAWKENEQFF. CDR3 DNA sequence: TGCAGTGCTGCCTGGAAAGAGAATGAGCAGTTCTTC. The rearrangement links TRBV20-1 to TRBJ2-1; D remains unclear. The germline V gene has CDR1 DFQATT and CDR2 SNEGSKA (reference sequence). Trimming stripped 5 bases from V and 7 bases from J, with 12 bases between. There are 12 residues in the CDR3.

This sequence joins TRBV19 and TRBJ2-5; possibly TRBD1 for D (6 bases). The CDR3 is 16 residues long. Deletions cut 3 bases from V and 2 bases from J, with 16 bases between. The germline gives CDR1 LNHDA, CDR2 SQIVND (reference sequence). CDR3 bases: TGTGCCAGTAGTATGGGCCAGGGGAGTGAGCAAGAGACCCAGTACTTC. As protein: CASSMGQGSEQETQYF.

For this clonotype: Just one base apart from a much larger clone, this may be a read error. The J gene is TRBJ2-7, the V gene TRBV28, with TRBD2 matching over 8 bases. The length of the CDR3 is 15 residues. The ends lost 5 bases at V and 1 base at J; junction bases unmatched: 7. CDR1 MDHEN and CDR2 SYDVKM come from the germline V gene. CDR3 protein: CASSLVAGPSYEQYF. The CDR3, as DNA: TGTGCCAGCAGTCTCGTAGCGGGACCGTCCTACGAGCAGTACTTC.

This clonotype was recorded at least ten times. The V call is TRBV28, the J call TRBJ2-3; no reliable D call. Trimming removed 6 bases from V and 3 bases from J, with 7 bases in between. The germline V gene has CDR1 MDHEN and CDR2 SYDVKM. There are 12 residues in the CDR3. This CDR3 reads CASRAATDTQYF. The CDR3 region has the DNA TGTGCCAGCAGGGCCGCGACAGATACGCAGTATTTT.

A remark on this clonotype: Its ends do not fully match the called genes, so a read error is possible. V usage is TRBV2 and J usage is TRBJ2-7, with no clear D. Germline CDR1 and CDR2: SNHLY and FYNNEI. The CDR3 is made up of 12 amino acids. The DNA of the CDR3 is TGCGCCAGCAGTGTATGGGTCTACGAGCAGTACTTC. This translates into CASSVWVYEQYF.

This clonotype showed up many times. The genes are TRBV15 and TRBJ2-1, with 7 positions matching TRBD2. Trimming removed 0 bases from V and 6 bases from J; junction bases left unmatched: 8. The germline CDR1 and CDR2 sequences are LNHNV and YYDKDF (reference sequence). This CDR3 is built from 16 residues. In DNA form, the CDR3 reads TGTGCCACCAGCAGAGATCGGACGGGGGGAACCAATGAGCAGTTCTTC. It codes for CATSRDRTGGTNEQFF.

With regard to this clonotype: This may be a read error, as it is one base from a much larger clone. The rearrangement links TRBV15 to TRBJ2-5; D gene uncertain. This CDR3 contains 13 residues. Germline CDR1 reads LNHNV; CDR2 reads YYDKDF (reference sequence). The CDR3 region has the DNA TGTGCCACCAGCAGAGGCCGGAAAGAGAGCCAGTACTTC. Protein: CATSRGRKESQYF.

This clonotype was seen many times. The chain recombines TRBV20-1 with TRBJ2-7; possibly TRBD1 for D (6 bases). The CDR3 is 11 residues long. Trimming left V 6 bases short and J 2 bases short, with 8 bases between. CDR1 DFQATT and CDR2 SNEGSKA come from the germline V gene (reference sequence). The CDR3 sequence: CSAGTTYEQYF. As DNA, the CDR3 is TGCAGTGCCGGGACAACCTACGAGCAGTACTTC.

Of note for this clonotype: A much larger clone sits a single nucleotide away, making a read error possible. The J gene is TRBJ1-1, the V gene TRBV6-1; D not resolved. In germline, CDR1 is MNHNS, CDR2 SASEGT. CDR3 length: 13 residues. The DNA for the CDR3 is TGTGCCATCAGTGAGTTGGTGGAGACTGAAGCTTTCTTT. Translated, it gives CAISELVETEAFF.